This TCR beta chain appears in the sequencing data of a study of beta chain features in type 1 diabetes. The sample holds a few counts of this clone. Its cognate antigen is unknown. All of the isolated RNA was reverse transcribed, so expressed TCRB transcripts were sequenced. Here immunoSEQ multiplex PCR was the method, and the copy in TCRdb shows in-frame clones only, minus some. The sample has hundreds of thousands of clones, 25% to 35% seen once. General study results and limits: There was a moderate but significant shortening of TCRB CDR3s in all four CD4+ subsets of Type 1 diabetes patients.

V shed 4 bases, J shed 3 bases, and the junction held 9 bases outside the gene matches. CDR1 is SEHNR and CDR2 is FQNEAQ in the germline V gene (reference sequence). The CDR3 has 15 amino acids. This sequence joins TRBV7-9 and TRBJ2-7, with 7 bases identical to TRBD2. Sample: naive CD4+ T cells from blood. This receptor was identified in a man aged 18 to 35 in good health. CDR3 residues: CASSSRERGIYEQYF. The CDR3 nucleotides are TGTGCCAGCAGCTCTCGGGAGCGGGGTATCTACGAGCAGTACTTC.